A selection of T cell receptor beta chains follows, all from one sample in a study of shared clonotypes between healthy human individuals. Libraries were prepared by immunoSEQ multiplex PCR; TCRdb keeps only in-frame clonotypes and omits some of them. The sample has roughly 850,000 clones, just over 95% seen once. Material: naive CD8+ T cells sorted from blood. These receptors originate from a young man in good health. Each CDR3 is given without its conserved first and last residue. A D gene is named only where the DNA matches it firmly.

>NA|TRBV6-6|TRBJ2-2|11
ASNSLGPGELF
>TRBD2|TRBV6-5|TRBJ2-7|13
ASSYFAGGSYEQY
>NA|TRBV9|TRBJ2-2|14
ASSVAWGGNTGELF
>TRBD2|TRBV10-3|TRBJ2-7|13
AISDGTSSSYEQY
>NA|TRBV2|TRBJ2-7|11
ASSDAGDYEQY
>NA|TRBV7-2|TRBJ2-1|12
ASSLAGGYNEQF
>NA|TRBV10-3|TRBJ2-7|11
AITDNRWSEQY
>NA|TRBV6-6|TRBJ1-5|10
ASSYSRQPQH
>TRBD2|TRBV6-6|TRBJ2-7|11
ASHGTSRYEQY
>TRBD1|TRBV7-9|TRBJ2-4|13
ASSPDRGKKNIQY
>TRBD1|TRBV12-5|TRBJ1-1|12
TSGVGTVNSEAF
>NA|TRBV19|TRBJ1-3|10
ASGGLENTIY
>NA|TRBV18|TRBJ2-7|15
ASSPRVRLRTPYEQY
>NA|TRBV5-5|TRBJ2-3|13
ASSLGGGIPDTQY
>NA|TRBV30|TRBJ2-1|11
AWSFGEGNEQF
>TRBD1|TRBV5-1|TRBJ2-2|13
ASSLWDSNTGELF
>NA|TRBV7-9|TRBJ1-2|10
ASLSRRYGYT
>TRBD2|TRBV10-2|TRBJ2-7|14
ASSGGGRNLHYEQY
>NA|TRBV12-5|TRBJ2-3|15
ASGLVGGLAGTDTQY
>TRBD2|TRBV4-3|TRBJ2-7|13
ASSQEAGGPGEQY
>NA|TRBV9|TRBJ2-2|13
ASSPTQMNTGELF
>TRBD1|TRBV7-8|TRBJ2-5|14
ASSSGQGKYQETQY
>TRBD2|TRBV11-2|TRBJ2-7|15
ASSSRLGGRPPGEQY
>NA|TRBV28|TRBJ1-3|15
ASSLSSRASSGNTIY
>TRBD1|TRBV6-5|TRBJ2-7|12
ASSYPGQTYEQY
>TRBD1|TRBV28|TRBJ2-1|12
ASDTGGSYNEQF
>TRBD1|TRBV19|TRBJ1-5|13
ASSPTGGANQPQH
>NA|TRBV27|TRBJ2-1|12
ASGLFGSYNEQF
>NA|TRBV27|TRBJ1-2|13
ASSSNPTHYYGYT
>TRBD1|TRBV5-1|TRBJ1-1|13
ATHTGTGLFTEAF
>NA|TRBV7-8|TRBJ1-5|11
ASSSGGNQPQH
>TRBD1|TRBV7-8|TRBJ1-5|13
ASISGTASNQPQH
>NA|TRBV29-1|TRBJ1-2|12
SVFGPGTDYGYT
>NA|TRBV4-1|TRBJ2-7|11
ASSLDAPYEQY
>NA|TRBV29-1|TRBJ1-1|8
SVVRLEAF